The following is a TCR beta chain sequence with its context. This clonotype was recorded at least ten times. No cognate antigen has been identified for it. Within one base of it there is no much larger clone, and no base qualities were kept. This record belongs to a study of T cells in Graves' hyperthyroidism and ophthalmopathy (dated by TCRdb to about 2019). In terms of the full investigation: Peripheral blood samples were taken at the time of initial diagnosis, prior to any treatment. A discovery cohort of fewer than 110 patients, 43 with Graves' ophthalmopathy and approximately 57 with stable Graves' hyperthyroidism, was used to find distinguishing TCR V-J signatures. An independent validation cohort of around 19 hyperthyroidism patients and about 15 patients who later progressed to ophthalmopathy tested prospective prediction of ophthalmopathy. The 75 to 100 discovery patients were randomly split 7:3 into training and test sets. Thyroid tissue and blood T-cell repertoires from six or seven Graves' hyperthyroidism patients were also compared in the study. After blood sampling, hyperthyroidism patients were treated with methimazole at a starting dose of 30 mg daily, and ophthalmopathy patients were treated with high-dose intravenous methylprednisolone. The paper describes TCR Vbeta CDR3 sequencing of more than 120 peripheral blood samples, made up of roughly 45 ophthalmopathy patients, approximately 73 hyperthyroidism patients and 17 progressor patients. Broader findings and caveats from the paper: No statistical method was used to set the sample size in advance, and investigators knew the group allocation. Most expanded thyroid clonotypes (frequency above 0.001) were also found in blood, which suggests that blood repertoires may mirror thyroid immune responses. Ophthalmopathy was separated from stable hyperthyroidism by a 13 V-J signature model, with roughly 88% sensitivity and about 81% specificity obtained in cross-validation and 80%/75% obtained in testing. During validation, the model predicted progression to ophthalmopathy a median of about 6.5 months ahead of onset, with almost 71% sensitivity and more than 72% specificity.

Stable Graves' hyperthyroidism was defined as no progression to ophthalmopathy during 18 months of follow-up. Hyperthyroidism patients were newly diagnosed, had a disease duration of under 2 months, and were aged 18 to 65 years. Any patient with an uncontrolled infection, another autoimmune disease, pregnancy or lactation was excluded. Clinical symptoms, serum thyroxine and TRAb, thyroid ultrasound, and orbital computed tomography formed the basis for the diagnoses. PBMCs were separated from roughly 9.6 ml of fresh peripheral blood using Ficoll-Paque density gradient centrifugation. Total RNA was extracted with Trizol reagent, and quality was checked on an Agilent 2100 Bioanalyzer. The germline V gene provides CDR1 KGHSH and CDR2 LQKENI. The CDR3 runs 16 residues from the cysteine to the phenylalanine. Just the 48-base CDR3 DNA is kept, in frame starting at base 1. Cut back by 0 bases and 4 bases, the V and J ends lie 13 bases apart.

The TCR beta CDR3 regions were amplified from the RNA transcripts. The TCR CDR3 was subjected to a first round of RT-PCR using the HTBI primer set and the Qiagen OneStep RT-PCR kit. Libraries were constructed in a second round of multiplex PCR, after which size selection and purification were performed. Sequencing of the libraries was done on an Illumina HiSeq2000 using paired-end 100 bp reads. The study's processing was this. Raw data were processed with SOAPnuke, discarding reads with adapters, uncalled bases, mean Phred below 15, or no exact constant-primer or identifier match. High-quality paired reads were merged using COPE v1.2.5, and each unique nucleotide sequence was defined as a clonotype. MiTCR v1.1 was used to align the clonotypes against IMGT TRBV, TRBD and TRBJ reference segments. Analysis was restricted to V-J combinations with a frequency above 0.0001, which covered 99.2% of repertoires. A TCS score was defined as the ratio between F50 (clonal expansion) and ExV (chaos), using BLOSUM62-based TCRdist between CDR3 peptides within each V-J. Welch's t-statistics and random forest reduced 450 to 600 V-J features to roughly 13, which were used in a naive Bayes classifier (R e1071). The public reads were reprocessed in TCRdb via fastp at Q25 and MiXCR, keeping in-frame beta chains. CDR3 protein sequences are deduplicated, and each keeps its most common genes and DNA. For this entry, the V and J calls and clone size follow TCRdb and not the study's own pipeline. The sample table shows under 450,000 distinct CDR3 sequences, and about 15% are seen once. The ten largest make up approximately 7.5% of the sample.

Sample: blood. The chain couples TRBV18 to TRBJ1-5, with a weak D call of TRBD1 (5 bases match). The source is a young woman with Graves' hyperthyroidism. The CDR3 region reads CASSPPSQGGNQPQHF. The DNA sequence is TGTGCCAGCTCACCACCGTCCCAGGGCGGGAATCAGCCCCAGCATTTT.